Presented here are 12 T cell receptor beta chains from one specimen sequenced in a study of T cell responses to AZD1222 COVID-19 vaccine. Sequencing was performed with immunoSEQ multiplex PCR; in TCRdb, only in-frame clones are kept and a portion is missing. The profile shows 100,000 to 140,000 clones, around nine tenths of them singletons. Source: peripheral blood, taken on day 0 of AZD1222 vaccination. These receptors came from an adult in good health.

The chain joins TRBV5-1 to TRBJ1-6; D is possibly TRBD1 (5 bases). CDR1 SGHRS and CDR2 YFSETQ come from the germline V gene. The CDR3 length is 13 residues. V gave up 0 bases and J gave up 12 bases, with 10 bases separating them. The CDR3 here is CASSLDYTGPLHF. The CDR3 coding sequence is TGCGCCAGCAGCTTGGATTACACAGGACCCCTCCACTTT.

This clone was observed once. CDR3 sequence (DNA): TGTGCCAGCAGCCGATATCAAGAGACCCAGTACTTC. This encodes CASSRYQETQYF. The rearrangement joins TRBV7-8 to TRBJ2-5; no clear D. Per the germline V gene, CDR1 is SGHVS and CDR2 is FQNEAQ. The CDR3 loop spans 12 amino acids. Trimming removed 5 bases at V and 2 bases at J, with 6 bases between. Looking up the rest from reference TRBV7-8 and TRBJ2-5 gives the full variable domain: GAGVSQSPRYKVAKRGQDVALRCDPISGHVSLFWYQQALGQGPEFLTYFQNEAQLDKSGLPSDRFFAERPEGSVSTLKIQRTQQEDSAVYLCASSRYQETQYFGPGTRLLVL.

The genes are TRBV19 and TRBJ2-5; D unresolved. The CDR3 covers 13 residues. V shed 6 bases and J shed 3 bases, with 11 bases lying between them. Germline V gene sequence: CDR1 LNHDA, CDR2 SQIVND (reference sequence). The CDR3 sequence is CASRGEIEETQYF. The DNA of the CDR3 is TGTGCCAGTAGGGGTGAAATAGAAGAGACCCAGTACTTC.

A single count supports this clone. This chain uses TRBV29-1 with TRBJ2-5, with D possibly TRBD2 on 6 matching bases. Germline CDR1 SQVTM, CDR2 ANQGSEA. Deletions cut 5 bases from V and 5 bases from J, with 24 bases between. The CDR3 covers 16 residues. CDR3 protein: CSVLGGGVRTPETQYF. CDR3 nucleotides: TGCAGCGTTCTAGGCGGAGGGGTCAGGACCCCGGAGACCCAGTACTTC.

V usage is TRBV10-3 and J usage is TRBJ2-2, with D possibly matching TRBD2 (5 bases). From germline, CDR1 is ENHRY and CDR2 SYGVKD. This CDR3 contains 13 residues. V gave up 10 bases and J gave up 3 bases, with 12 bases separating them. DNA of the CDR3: TGTGCCACTTTTAGCGAGTACACCGGGGAGCTGTTTTTT. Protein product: CATFSEYTGELFF.

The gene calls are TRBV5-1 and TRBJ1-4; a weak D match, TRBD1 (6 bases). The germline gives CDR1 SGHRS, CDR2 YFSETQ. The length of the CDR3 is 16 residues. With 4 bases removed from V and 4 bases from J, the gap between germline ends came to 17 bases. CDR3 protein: CASSPGAATFNEKLFF. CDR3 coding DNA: TGCGCCAGCAGCCCAGGGGCCGCAACCTTTAATGAAAAACTGTTTTTT.

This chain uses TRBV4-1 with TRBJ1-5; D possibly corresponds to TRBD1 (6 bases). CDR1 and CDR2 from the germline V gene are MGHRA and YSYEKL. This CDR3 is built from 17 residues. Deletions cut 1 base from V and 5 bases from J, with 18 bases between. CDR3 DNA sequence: TGCGCCAGCAGCCAAGGGGGGCGGGGGAAAGAAGATCAGCCCCAGCATTTT. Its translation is CASSQGGRGKEDQPQHF.

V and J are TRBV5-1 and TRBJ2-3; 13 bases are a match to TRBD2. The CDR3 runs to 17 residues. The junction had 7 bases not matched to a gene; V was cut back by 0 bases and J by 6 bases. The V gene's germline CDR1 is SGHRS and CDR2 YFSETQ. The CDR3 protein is CASSLGGLAGVRDTQYF. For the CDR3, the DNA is TGCGCCAGCAGCTTGGGTGGACTAGCGGGGGTGAGGGATACGCAGTATTTT.

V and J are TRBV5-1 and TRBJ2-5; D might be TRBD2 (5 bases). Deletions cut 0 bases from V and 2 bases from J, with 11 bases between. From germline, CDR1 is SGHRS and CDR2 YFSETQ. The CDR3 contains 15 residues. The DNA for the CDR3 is TGCGCCAGCAGCTTGGGATTCGGAGGACAAGAGACCCAGTACTTC. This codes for CASSLGFGGQETQYF.

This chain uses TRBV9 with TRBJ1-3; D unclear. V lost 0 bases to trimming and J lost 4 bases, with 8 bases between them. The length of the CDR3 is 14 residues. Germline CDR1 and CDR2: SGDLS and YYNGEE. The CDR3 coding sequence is TGTGCCAGCAGCGTAGCTACGGGAGGAAACACCATATATTTT. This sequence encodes CASSVATGGNTIYF.

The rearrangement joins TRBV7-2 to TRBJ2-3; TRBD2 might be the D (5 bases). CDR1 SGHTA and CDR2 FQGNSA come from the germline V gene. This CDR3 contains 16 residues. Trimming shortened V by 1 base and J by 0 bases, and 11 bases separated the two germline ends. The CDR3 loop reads CASSLGASISTDTQYF. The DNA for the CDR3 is TGTGCCAGCAGCTTAGGCGCTAGCATTAGCACAGATACGCAGTATTTT.

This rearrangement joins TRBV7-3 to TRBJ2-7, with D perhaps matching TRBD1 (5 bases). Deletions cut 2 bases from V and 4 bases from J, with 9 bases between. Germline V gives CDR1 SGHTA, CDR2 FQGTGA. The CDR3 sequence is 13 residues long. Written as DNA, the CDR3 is TGTGCCAGCAGCTTAGACAGCCGATACGAGCAGTACTTC. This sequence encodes CASSLDSRYEQYF.